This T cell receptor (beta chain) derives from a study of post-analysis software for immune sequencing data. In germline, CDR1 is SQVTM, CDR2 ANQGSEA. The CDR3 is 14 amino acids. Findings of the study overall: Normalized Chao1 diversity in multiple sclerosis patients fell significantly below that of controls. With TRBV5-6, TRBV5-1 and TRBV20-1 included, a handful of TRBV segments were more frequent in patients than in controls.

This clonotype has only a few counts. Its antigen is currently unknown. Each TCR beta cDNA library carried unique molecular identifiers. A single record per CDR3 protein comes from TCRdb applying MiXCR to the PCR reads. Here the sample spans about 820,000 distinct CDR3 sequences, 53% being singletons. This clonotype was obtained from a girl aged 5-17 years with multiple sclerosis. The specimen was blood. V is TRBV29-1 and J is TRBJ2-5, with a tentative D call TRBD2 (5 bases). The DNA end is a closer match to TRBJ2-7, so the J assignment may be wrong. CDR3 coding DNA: TGCAGCGTTGGTACCCCGGAGGCGACCTACGAGCAGTACTTC. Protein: CSVGTPEATYEQYF.